The next 14 T cell receptor beta chains were all read from a single sample in a study of T cells after yellow fever vaccination. MiXCR was run by TCRdb on the 5' RACE reads, yielding one entry per CDR3 protein. The sample shows about 300,000 distinct CDR3 sequences, less than 9.5% of them seen only once. Sequencing used CD4+ T cells sorted from PBMCs, obtained 5 days after the yellow fever booster vaccination. The receptors were sampled from a man younger than 30 who received the YFV17D yellow fever vaccine.

V and J are TRBV12-3 or TRBV12-4 and TRBJ1-1; 9 nucleotides line up with TRBD1. Unmatched junction bases numbered 4, after V lost 6 bases and J lost 5 bases. This CDR3 is built from 13 residues. CDR3 region: CASRNRGRTEAFF. In DNA form, the CDR3 reads TGTGCCAGCAGGAACAGGGGGCGGACTGAAGCTTTCTTT.

This clonotype was seen repeatedly, ten times or more. The V gene is TRBV20-1, the J gene TRBJ2-7; TRBD1 aligns across 7 bases. There are 13 residues in the CDR3. Germline V lookup: CDR1 DFQATT, CDR2 SNEGSKA (reference sequence). Losses at the gene ends were 3 bases for V and 5 bases for J; bases not matched to a gene: 7. The CDR3 nucleotides read TGCAGTGCTAGCTCGACAGGGATACACGAGCAGTACGTC. As protein: CSASSTGIHEQYV.

This clonotype was picked up many times. This chain links TRBV9 with TRBJ2-5, with TRBD1 matching over 8 bases. Trimming cost V 7 bases and J 4 bases; bases outside gene matches: 9. CDR3 length equals 14 residues. Germline V gene data show CDR1 as SGDLS and CDR2 as YYNGEE. CDR3 sequence (DNA): TGTGCCAGCGCCGAGACAGGGGTGAGAGAGACCCAGTACTTC. Residues: CASAETGVRETQYF.

The rearrangement links TRBV3-1 to TRBJ1-5, with TRBD1 matching 7 bases. The V and J ends lost 6 bases and 2 bases, in that order; junction bases with no gene match: 7. This CDR3 spans 15 amino acids. The germline gives CDR1 LGHDT, CDR2 YNNKEL (reference sequence). The CDR3 loop is CASSLTGWGNQPQHF. The CDR3 region has the DNA TGTGCCAGCAGTCTGACAGGGTGGGGCAATCAGCCCCAGCATTTT.

The table lists this clonotype with a few counts. The CDR3 region has the DNA TGTGCCAGCAGTTACTGGGAGGGGCGGGGATCCCACTATGGCTACACCTTC. It encodes CASSYWEGRGSHYGYTF. The chain has TRBV6-5 and TRBJ1-2; D might be TRBD1 (5 bases). Germline-derived CDR1 and CDR2 are MNHEY and SVGAGI. Trimming cost V 1 base and J 3 bases, with 18 bases left between them. There are 17 residues in the CDR3.

This clonotype turned up a few times. The chain couples TRBV19 to TRBJ1-1, with a possible D match to TRBD1 (5 bases). The CDR3 sequence is 16 residues long. Trimming left V 6 bases short and J 0 bases short, with 17 bases between. Germline V gene data show CDR1 as LNHDA and CDR2 as SQIVND (reference sequence). CDR3 in amino acids: CASSQRGFGMNTEAFF. The CDR3 DNA follows: TGTGCCAGTAGCCAACGGGGGTTCGGCATGAACACTGAAGCTTTCTTT.

This clonotype showed up just a few times. The chain links TRBV7-9 to TRBJ1-4, with D maybe TRBD1 (5 bases). The CDR3 is made up of 15 amino acids. Trimming left V 5 bases short and J 7 bases short, with 17 bases between. Germline loops: CDR1 SEHNR, CDR2 FQNEAQ (reference sequence). DNA for the CDR3: TGTGCCAGCAGCGTGGCAGGGAGGGAAAGTGAAAAACTGTTTTTT. Translation gives CASSVAGRESEKLFF.

The chain is built from TRBV28 and TRBJ1-3; 8 bases line up with TRBD1. The germline CDR1 and CDR2 sequences are MDHEN and SYDVKM. The CDR3 is 13 amino acids. V lost 7 bases, J lost 2 bases, and 1 base stayed unmatched. The CDR3 loop reads CASKTGAGNTIYF. DNA for the CDR3: TGTGCCAGCAAGACAGGGGCTGGAAACACCATATATTTT.

The chain carries TRBV30 and TRBJ2-5; TRBD2 agrees at 8 bases. CDR1 is GTSNPN, CDR2 SVGIG, per germline (reference sequence). V lost 4 bases to trimming and J lost 4 bases; unmatched junction nucleotides: 5. There are 13 residues in the CDR3. CDR3 DNA: TGTGCCTGGATTACGGGGGGGCGAGAGACCCAGTACTTC. This codes for CAWITGGRETQYF.

The V call is TRBV5-1, the J call TRBJ1-4; D is possibly TRBD1 (5 bases). The V gene's germline CDR1 is SGHRS and CDR2 YFSETQ. This CDR3 region has 15 residues. The V gene lost 5 bases and the J gene lost 2 bases, with 13 bases spanning the gap. The CDR3 DNA sequence: TGCGCCAGCAGGTTCACAGAGGGGACTAATGAAAAACTGTTTTTT. Its translation: CASRFTEGTNEKLFF.

In DNA form, the CDR3 reads TGTGCCAGCAGTCGCAGCGGGAGGCGCACTGAAGCTTTCTTT. This sequence encodes CASSRSGRRTEAFF. V is TRBV6-6 and J is TRBJ1-1; D ambiguous. CDR3 length equals 14 residues. V was shortened by 5 bases and J by 4 bases, with 14 bases between the two germline ends. The germline V gene has CDR1 MNHNY and CDR2 SVGAGI (reference sequence).

The chain has TRBV11-2 and TRBJ2-7, with a weak D call TRBD1 (5 bases). CDR3 length: 13 residues. Trimming took off 1 base at V and 6 bases at J, with 10 bases between the two ends. Germline V gene lookup returns CDR1 SGHAT and CDR2 FQNNGV. CDR3: CASSLGQSGEQYF. In DNA, the CDR3 is TGTGCCAGCAGCTTAGGACAGTCGGGCGAGCAGTACTTC.

This clonotype showed up many times. The chain carries TRBV10-3 and TRBJ2-1; the match to TRBD2 covers 10 bases. The V gene end was trimmed by 11 bases and the J gene end by 6 bases; junction bases not matched to a gene: 13. Germline V gives CDR1 ENHRY, CDR2 SYGVKD. This CDR3 has 15 residues. This chain's CDR3 is CAAKSLAGALNEQFF. The CDR3 region has the DNA TGTGCCGCTAAGTCGCTAGCGGGGGCGCTCAATGAGCAGTTCTTC.

The table lists this clonotype with many counts. As DNA, the CDR3 is TGTGCCAGCTGCCCGAGGACTAGTTCCTACAATGAGCAGTTCTTC. Translating it yields CASCPRTSSYNEQFF. The chain joins TRBV7-2 to TRBJ2-1; 7 nucleotides line up with TRBD2. The CDR3 runs 15 residues. Germline V gene data show CDR1 as SGHTA and CDR2 as FQGNSA. J was trimmed by 1 base and V by 8 bases; bases with no gene match: 8.